A selection of T cell receptor beta chains follows, all from one sample in a study of STAT5B mutations in CD4+ large granular lymphocyte leukemia. Profiled with immunoSEQ multiplex PCR; TCRdb holds only in-frame clones, not every one. Of 25,000 to 35,000 clones in the sample, approximately 76% were seen once. Specimen: CD4+ T cells from blood buffy coats. The source of these receptors is a human donor in good health. Both conserved end residues are part of each CDR3. The D gene is left open where the match is weak. Clone size appears in some rows only: once, few, many, or a class for an expanded clone.

V gene: TRBV9; D gene: TRBD1; clone size: NA; J gene: TRBJ2-5; CDR3 DNA: TGTGCCAGCAGCCTGGGTGAGGGGGCTGGTGGGGAGACCCAGTACTTC; CDR3 protein: CASSLGEGAGGETQYF
V gene: TRBV7-8; D gene: TRBD1; clone size: NA; J gene: TRBJ1-3; CDR3 DNA: TGTGCCAGCAGCTTAAGACTCACGGGACAGGGGGCGGGTGGAAACACCATATATTTT; CDR3 protein: CASSLRLTGQGAGGNTIYF
V gene: TRBV15; D gene: TRBD1; clone size: once; J gene: TRBJ1-1; CDR3 DNA: TGTGCCACCAGCAGAGATACAGGGGGCACTGAAGCTTTCTTT; CDR3 protein: CATSRDTGGTEAFF
V gene: TRBV19; D gene: TRBD2; clone size: NA; J gene: TRBJ2-1; CDR3 DNA: TGTGCCAGTAGTATCCTAGCGGGGGCGTCCTACAATGAGCAGTTCTTC; CDR3 protein: CASSILAGASYNEQFF
V gene: TRBV14; D gene: TRBD2; clone size: NA; J gene: TRBJ2-3; CDR3 DNA: TGTGCCTCCCGACGCGGCGGGGGGGGCGGTGGAGATACGCAGTATTTT; CDR3 protein: CASRRGGGGGGDTQYF
V gene: TRBV4-2; D gene: TRBD1; clone size: NA; J gene: TRBJ1-1; CDR3 DNA: TGTGCCAGCAGCCAAAACCCGGGACAGCGGGAAGCTTTCTTT; CDR3 protein: CASSQNPGQREAFF
V gene: TRBV6-5; D gene: TRBD1; clone size: few; J gene: TRBJ1-5; CDR3 DNA: TGTGCCAGCAGTTTGACAGGGTACAATCAGCCCCAGCATTTT; CDR3 protein: CASSLTGYNQPQHF
V gene: TRBV29-1; D gene: NA; clone size: NA; J gene: TRBJ1-1; CDR3 DNA: TGCAGCGTCTATGGGGGGGGGACTGAAGCTTTCTTT; CDR3 protein: CSVYGGGTEAFF
V gene: TRBV11-3; D gene: TRBD2; clone size: once; J gene: TRBJ2-1; CDR3 DNA: TGTGCCAGCAGCCCCGGGACTAGCGATAGCAATGAGCAGTTCTTC; CDR3 protein: CASSPGTSDSNEQFF
V gene: TRBV28; D gene: NA; clone size: NA; J gene: TRBJ2-7; CDR3 DNA: TGTGCCAGCAGTCCGGATTGGGGGCGGGGTGGGGTCTACGAGCAGTACTTC; CDR3 protein: CASSPDWGRGGVYEQYF
V gene: TRBV5-6; D gene: TRBD1; clone size: NA; J gene: TRBJ2-7; CDR3 DNA: TGTGCCAGCAGCTTGTTCGGGACAGACTACGAGCAGTACTTC; CDR3 protein: CASSLFGTDYEQYF
V gene: TRBV9; D gene: NA; clone size: few; J gene: TRBJ2-1; CDR3 DNA: TGTGCCAGCAGCGTAGGTGCGGGGGCCCGAGATGAGCAGTTCTTC; CDR3 protein: CASSVGAGARDEQFF
V gene: TRBV23-1; D gene: NA; clone size: NA; J gene: TRBJ2-2; CDR3 DNA: TGCGCCAGCAGTCCCGGGGCTCATCGAGCGGCCGGGGAGCTGTTTTTT; CDR3 protein: CASSPGAHRAAGELFF
V gene: TRBV9; D gene: NA; clone size: NA; J gene: TRBJ2-7; CDR3 DNA: TGTGCCAGCAGCGAAGGGGGGCCGTACGAGCAGTACTTC; CDR3 protein: CASSEGGPYEQYF
V gene: TRBV6-5; D gene: NA; clone size: few; J gene: TRBJ1-5; CDR3 DNA: TGTGCCAGCAGTTCGTACAGGGAACAGCCCCAGCATTTT; CDR3 protein: CASSSYREQPQHF
V gene: TRBV2; D gene: NA; clone size: NA; J gene: TRBJ1-1; CDR3 DNA: TGTGCCAGCAGTGAAAATGGGGGAGGGCACAGTGAAGCTTTCTTT; CDR3 protein: CASSENGGGHSEAFF
V gene: TRBV28; D gene: TRBD1; clone size: once; J gene: TRBJ1-1; CDR3 DNA: TGTGCCAGCAGTGTTCAGGGGGAGAGGACTGAAGCTTTCTTT; CDR3 protein: CASSVQGERTEAFF
V gene: TRBV5-4; D gene: NA; clone size: NA; J gene: TRBJ1-2; CDR3 DNA: TGTGCCAGCAGCATGGACGTTGGGATTAACTATGGCTACACCTTC; CDR3 protein: CASSMDVGINYGYTF
V gene: TRBV21-1; D gene: NA; clone size: NA; J gene: TRBJ1-2; CDR3 DNA: TGTGCCAGCAGCAAAGTAAGCCCCAGGTCTAACTATGGCTACACCTTC; CDR3 protein: CASSKVSPRSNYGYTF
V gene: TRBV6-1; D gene: NA; clone size: NA; J gene: TRBJ1-2; CDR3 DNA: TGTGCCAGCAGTGAAGCAGTCACAGGATCTGGCTACACCTTT; CDR3 protein: CASSEAVTGSGYTF
V gene: TRBV6-6; D gene: NA; clone size: NA; J gene: TRBJ1-4; CDR3 DNA: TGTGCCAGCAGTTACGGGACGCCTAATGAAAAACTGTTTTTT; CDR3 protein: CASSYGTPNEKLFF
V gene: TRBV25-1; D gene: NA; clone size: NA; J gene: TRBJ2-2; CDR3 DNA: TGTGCCAGCAGTGAATTTAAAATGGGGGGCACCGGGGAGCTGTTTTTT; CDR3 protein: CASSEFKMGGTGELFF
V gene: TRBV6-4; D gene: NA; clone size: NA; J gene: TRBJ1-4; CDR3 DNA: TGTGCCAGGGGGGGGGCTGAAAAACTGTTTTTT; CDR3 protein: CARGGAEKLFF
V gene: TRBV11-3; D gene: NA; clone size: few; J gene: TRBJ2-7; CDR3 DNA: TGTGCCAGCAGCTCGGGGCCAGCCTCCTACGAGCAGTACTTC; CDR3 protein: CASSSGPASYEQYF
V gene: TRBV5-1; D gene: NA; clone size: NA; J gene: TRBJ1-1; CDR3 DNA: TGCGCCAGCAGCTTGGTTCGGGGTCCGGGGGACACTGAAGCTTTCTTT; CDR3 protein: CASSLVRGPGDTEAFF
V gene: TRBV14; D gene: TRBD1; clone size: NA; J gene: TRBJ1-2; CDR3 DNA: TGTGCCAGCAGCCAACAGACAGGGTCTGGCTACACCTTC; CDR3 protein: CASSQQTGSGYTF
V gene: TRBV4-2; D gene: NA; clone size: NA; J gene: TRBJ2-1; CDR3 DNA: TGTGCCAGCAGCCAAGATCTGGCAGGCCGTTACAATGAGCAGTTCTTC; CDR3 protein: CASSQDLAGRYNEQFF
V gene: TRBV6-1; D gene: NA; clone size: once; J gene: TRBJ1-6; CDR3 DNA: TGTGCCAGCAGTGTTGGCTCCCTTAATTCACCCCTCCACTTT; CDR3 protein: CASSVGSLNSPLHF
V gene: TRBV14; D gene: TRBD1; clone size: few; J gene: TRBJ1-1; CDR3 DNA: TGTGCCACCCGGGGCAGGGGGCAGGCTTTCTTT; CDR3 protein: CATRGRGQAFF
V gene: TRBV28; D gene: TRBD1; clone size: NA; J gene: TRBJ1-5; CDR3 DNA: TGTGCCAGCAGTTTAGGCGACAGGGACAATCAGCCCCAGCATTTT; CDR3 protein: CASSLGDRDNQPQHF
V gene: TRBV6-5; D gene: NA; clone size: NA; J gene: TRBJ1-4; CDR3 DNA: TGTGCCAGCAGGGGAAGGCCGACAACTAATGAAAAACTGTTTTTT; CDR3 protein: CASRGRPTTNEKLFF
V gene: TRBV5-1; D gene: TRBD1; clone size: NA; J gene: TRBJ1-2; CDR3 DNA: TGCGCCAGCAGCGCAGGGACAGGGGGGAAGGGCTACACCTTC; CDR3 protein: CASSAGTGGKGYTF
V gene: TRBV30; D gene: TRBD1; clone size: NA; J gene: TRBJ2-5; CDR3 DNA: TGTGCCTGGAGGGGACAGGGGGGAAAGACCCAGTACTTC; CDR3 protein: CAWRGQGGKTQYF
V gene: TRBV21-1; D gene: NA; clone size: NA; J gene: TRBJ1-1; CDR3 DNA: TGTGCCAGCAGCAAGATAAAAGCTCAGGGTTTTGGAGCTTTCTTT; CDR3 protein: CASSKIKAQGFGAFF
V gene: TRBV6-1; D gene: NA; clone size: NA; J gene: TRBJ1-2; CDR3 DNA: TGTGCCAGCAGCGAATATAGAACAGAGCTCTATGGCTACACCTTC; CDR3 protein: CASSEYRTELYGYTF
V gene: TRBV2; D gene: NA; clone size: NA; J gene: TRBJ1-6; CDR3 DNA: TGTGCCAGCACCCCCAGCTCCTATAATTCACCCCTCCACTTT; CDR3 protein: CASTPSSYNSPLHF
V gene: TRBV11-2; D gene: NA; clone size: few; J gene: TRBJ1-1; CDR3 DNA: TGTGCCAGCAGGTACCAGGGCAACACTGAAGCTTTCTTT; CDR3 protein: CASRYQGNTEAFF
V gene: TRBV19; D gene: NA; clone size: NA; J gene: TRBJ2-7; CDR3 DNA: TGTGCCAGTAGTAGGACACAGTCGTACGAGCAGTACTTC; CDR3 protein: CASSRTQSYEQYF
V gene: TRBV7-8; D gene: TRBD1; clone size: NA; J gene: TRBJ2-7; CDR3 DNA: TGTGCCAGCAGCTCGGCAGGGACAGGGCTAGGGGAGCAGTACTTC; CDR3 protein: CASSSAGTGLGEQYF
V gene: TRBV7-9; D gene: NA; clone size: NA; J gene: TRBJ1-4; CDR3 DNA: TGTGCCAGCAGGCCGGGACAAACAACAACTAATGAAAAACTGTTTTTT; CDR3 protein: CASRPGQTTTNEKLFF
V gene: TRBV2; D gene: NA; clone size: NA; J gene: TRBJ2-7; CDR3 DNA: TGTGCCAGAGGGGCTGGACTGGCCTACGAGCAGTACTTC; CDR3 protein: CARGAGLAYEQYF
V gene: TRBV10-3; D gene: NA; clone size: NA; J gene: TRBJ1-1; CDR3 DNA: TGTGCCATCTCCGCCGGCCCTGGGACTGAAGCTTTCTTT; CDR3 protein: CAISAGPGTEAFF
V gene: TRBV7-9; D gene: NA; clone size: NA; J gene: TRBJ1-6; CDR3 DNA: TGTGCCAGCAGCCCCCCGTCGGAGGCCCTCCACTTT; CDR3 protein: CASSPPSEALHF
V gene: TRBV10-3; D gene: TRBD2; clone size: once; J gene: TRBJ2-1; CDR3 DNA: TGTGCCATCAGTGACGGACTAGCGGGCGACAATGAGCAGTTCTTC; CDR3 protein: CAISDGLAGDNEQFF
V gene: TRBV6-5; D gene: NA; clone size: NA; J gene: TRBJ2-7; CDR3 DNA: TGTGCCAGCAGAAAACTATCAGTTCCGGAGCAGTACTTC; CDR3 protein: CASRKLSVPEQYF
V gene: TRBV9; D gene: NA; clone size: once; J gene: TRBJ1-6; CDR3 DNA: TGTGCCAGCAGCCCCACGGAGGGGGGCAGCGCTTCACCCCTCCACTTT; CDR3 protein: CASSPTEGGSASPLHF
V gene: TRBV28; D gene: TRBD2; clone size: NA; J gene: TRBJ2-7; CDR3 DNA: TGTGCCAGCAGTTTATTCGGAGCGGGGGAGTACTTC; CDR3 protein: CASSLFGAGEYF
V gene: TRBV9; D gene: NA; clone size: NA; J gene: TRBJ1-1; CDR3 DNA: TGTGCCAGCAGCGTACTAGAGGGGGCTGAAGCTTTCTTT; CDR3 protein: CASSVLEGAEAFF
V gene: TRBV19; D gene: NA; clone size: NA; J gene: TRBJ1-1; CDR3 DNA: TGTGCCAGTAGCACGTACACTGAAGCTTTCTTT; CDR3 protein: CASSTYTEAFF
V gene: TRBV18; D gene: TRBD2; clone size: NA; J gene: TRBJ2-3; CDR3 DNA: TGTGCCAGCTCACCACTGAGCGGGGCAGATACGCAGTATTTT; CDR3 protein: CASSPLSGADTQYF
V gene: TRBV28; D gene: NA; clone size: once; J gene: TRBJ1-5; CDR3 DNA: TGTGCCAGCAGTCTTGGATCCGTTCAGCCCCAGCATTTT; CDR3 protein: CASSLGSVQPQHF
V gene: TRBV6-5; D gene: NA; clone size: NA; J gene: TRBJ1-1; CDR3 DNA: TGTGCCAGCAGTTACTCGGGCGACGGGGACACTGAAGCTTTCTTT; CDR3 protein: CASSYSGDGDTEAFF
V gene: TRBV7-8; D gene: TRBD1; clone size: NA; J gene: TRBJ1-2; CDR3 DNA: TGTGCCAGCAGTCTTGACAGGGCGGGGGGTGGCTACACCTTC; CDR3 protein: CASSLDRAGGGYTF
V gene: TRBV14; D gene: NA; clone size: few; J gene: TRBJ1-1; CDR3 DNA: TGTGCCAGCAGCCAAGTGGTGTCGAGGGGACCTTTCTTT; CDR3 protein: CASSQVVSRGPFF